These 27 T cell receptor beta chains were sequenced from one sample in a study of blood T cell repertoires in COVID-19. Generated by immunoSEQ multiplex PCR, the TCRdb table keeps only in-frame clones and is missing some. The sample lists 130,000 to 150,000 clones, around nine tenths occurring once. Material for sequencing was peripheral blood. These receptors all come from a human donor in a cohort sampled during active COVID-19.

The V call is TRBV4-3, the J call TRBJ2-1; 11 bases map to TRBD1. CDR3 size: 16 residues. From germline, CDR1 is LGHNA and CDR2 YSLEER. The ends lost 2 bases at V and 9 bases at J; junction bases unmatched: 9. CDR3 amino acids: CASSQMRDRGNSEQFF. As DNA, the CDR3 is TGCGCCAGCAGCCAAATGCGGGACAGGGGGAACAGTGAGCAGTTCTTC.

This chain's CDR3 is CASREPGLANTGELFF. The CDR3 DNA reads as TGTGCCAGCAGGGAGCCGGGACTAGCCAACACCGGGGAGCTGTTTTTT. This rearrangement joins TRBV27 to TRBJ2-2, with 9 bases aligning to TRBD2. Germline V CDR1 and CDR2: MNHEY, SMNVEV (reference sequence). This CDR3 is 16 amino acids long. The J segment lost 2 bases and the V segment lost 6 bases, leaving 7 bases of the junction unmatched.

V usage is TRBV28 and J usage is TRBJ1-1; weak D call: TRBD1 (5 bases). Trimming shortened V by 2 bases and J by 5 bases, and 12 bases separated the two germline ends. In germline, CDR1 is MDHEN, CDR2 SYDVKM. The CDR3 consists of 14 residues. In DNA form, the CDR3 reads TGTGCCAGCAGTTTAAAAGGGGCGAGGACTGAAGCTTTCTTT. This gives the protein CASSLKGARTEAFF.

The chain couples TRBV21-1 to TRBJ2-1; the table's TRBD2 call for D was not verified on the DNA. TRBV21-1 is a pseudogene segment. The CDR3 loop spans 16 amino acids. CDR3 protein: CASSTVTSGGDNEQFF. CDR3 nucleotide sequence: TGTGCCAGCAGCACGGTGACTAGCGGGGGGGACAATGAGCAGTTCTTC.

The chain links TRBV4-3 to TRBJ2-1; the D gene is possibly TRBD1 (6 bases). The germline V gene encodes CDR1 LGHNA and CDR2 YSLEER. The CDR3 has 16 amino acids. Trimming took 3 bases from V and 1 from J, leaving 13 bases between them. DNA for the CDR3: TGCGCCAGCAGCCATTTGGGGGCAGTTTCCTACAATGAGCAGTTCTTC. Residues: CASSHLGAVSYNEQFF.

This rearrangement joins TRBV12-3 or TRBV12-4 to TRBJ1-2; D is ambiguous. The V end was cut by 3 bases, the J end by 4 bases, with 9 bases between. The CDR3 has 13 residues. CDR3 sequence (DNA): TGTGCCAGCAGTTTCCTATTTTTCTATGGCTACACCTTC. Encoded protein: CASSFLFFYGYTF.

The V call is TRBV6-5, the J call TRBJ2-7, with TRBD2 identical over 9 bases. V lost 6 bases and J lost 12; bases outside the gene matches: 18. The CDR3 runs to 15 residues. CDR1 is MNHEY and CDR2 is SVGAGI in the germline V gene. CDR3 sequence (DNA): TGTGCCAGCAGGCCCCCGGGGGGGCGGGAGGGCTTCGGGTACTTC. Translating gives CASRPPGGREGFGYF.

The chain carries TRBV5-6 and TRBJ2-5, with 7 bases identical to TRBD1. J gave up 5 bases and V 6 bases, and 7 bases lay outside the gene matches. CDR1 and CDR2 (germline): SGHDT, YYEEEE. This CDR3 comprises 13 residues. Here the CDR3 reads CASKGALGETQYF. The CDR3 DNA sequence: TGTGCCAGCAAGGGGGCGCTAGGGGAGACCCAGTACTTC.

The chain carries TRBV7-2 and TRBJ2-3; 7 nucleotides align to TRBD2. The germline CDR1 and CDR2 sequences are SGHTA and FQGNSA. The V and J ends lost 1 base and 4 bases, in that order; junction bases with no gene match: 8. The CDR3 contains 16 residues. This CDR3 reads CASSLVAGGGADTQYF. Written as DNA, the CDR3 is TGTGCCAGCAGCTTAGTCGCTGGGGGGGGAGCAGATACGCAGTATTTT.

DNA for the CDR3: TGCGCCAGCAGCCAAGACAATAACTATGGCTACACCTTC. Protein product: CASSQDNNYGYTF. This rearrangement joins TRBV4-3 to TRBJ1-2; D is unclear. The V end was cut by 0 bases, the J end by 1 base, with 3 bases between. Germline CDR1 LGHNA, CDR2 YSLEER. This CDR3 region has 13 residues.

The chain links TRBV2 to TRBJ1-6, with TRBD1 matching 9 bases. Per germline, CDR1 SNHLY and CDR2 FYNNEI. The CDR3 runs 15 residues. V trimming: 7 bases; J trimming: 7 bases; junction bases outside the gene matches: 8. CDR3 residues: CASTLTGGYNSPLHF. Written as DNA, the CDR3 is TGTGCCAGCACCCTGACAGGGGGATACAATTCACCCCTCCACTTT.

This chain connects TRBV7-2 to TRBJ1-1; D is unresolved. There are 14 residues in the CDR3. CDR1 SGHTA and CDR2 FQGNSA come from the germline V gene. V was clipped by 1 base and J by 0 bases, with 6 bases between them. The CDR3 here is CASSLGGMNTEAFF. DNA for the CDR3: TGTGCCAGCAGCTTAGGTGGCATGAACACTGAAGCTTTCTTT.

This chain links TRBV6-6 with TRBJ1-1; a weak D match, TRBD1 (5 bases). The germline CDR1 and CDR2 sequences are MNHNY and SVGAGI (reference sequence). The CDR3 is 15 residues long. The V gene lost 6 bases and the J gene lost 10 bases, with 24 bases spanning the gap. CDR3 DNA: TGTGCCAGCAGGAAGGACTTGGGGGGGTCGAATCGAGCTTTCTTT. Translation gives CASRKDLGGSNRAFF.

The genes are TRBV6-5 and TRBJ2-5; D is perhaps TRBD1 (6 bases). The germline V gene encodes CDR1 MNHEY and CDR2 SVGAGI. This CDR3 region has 16 residues. The ends were cut back, 4 bases at V and 4 bases at J, with 19 bases in the middle. The CDR3: CASSSGFRGPLETQYF. In DNA form, the CDR3 reads TGTGCCAGCAGTTCTGGGTTCAGGGGCCCCCTAGAGACCCAGTACTTC.

The chain combines TRBV5-4 with TRBJ2-2; 11 nucleotides align to TRBD1. There are 17 residues in the CDR3. Germline V gives CDR1 SGHNT, CDR2 YYREEE (reference sequence). With V trimmed by 2 bases and J by 2 bases, 5 bases remained unmatched. CDR3 coding DNA: TGTGCCAGCAGCTTTAGGACAGGGGGCCCCAACACCGGGGAGCTGTTTTTT. This codes for CASSFRTGGPNTGELFF.

This clone was observed a single time. The chain links TRBV24-1 to TRBJ2-1, with D possibly being TRBD2 (6 bases). Trimming cost V 4 bases and J 1 base, with 7 bases left between them. This CDR3 has 14 amino acids. Germline V gene lookup returns CDR1 KGHDR and CDR2 SFDVKD. The CDR3 is CATSEGGSYNEQFF. The CDR3 nucleotides read TGTGCCACCAGTGAAGGAGGGTCCTACAATGAGCAGTTCTTC.

The chain joins TRBV7-2 to TRBJ2-3; the D is unclear. CDR3 length equals 14 residues. The germline V gene encodes CDR1 SGHTA and CDR2 FQGNSA. The germline V and J ends were trimmed by 7 bases and 0 bases, with 11 bases remaining between them. The CDR3 nucleotides are TGTGCCAGCACCTTTACCACTAGCACAGATACGCAGTATTTT. It translates to CASTFTTSTDTQYF. The full variable domain, completed using reference TRBV7-2 and TRBJ2-3, is GAGVSQSPSNKVTEKGKDVELRCDPISGHTALYWYRQSLGQGLEFLIYFQGNSAPDKSGLPSDRFSAERTGGSVSTLTIQRTQQEDSAVYLCASTFTTSTDTQYFGPGTRLTVL.

The chain links TRBV11-2 to TRBJ1-6, with D tentatively TRBD1 (6 bases). The CDR3 totals 14 residues. The V gene lost 1 base and the J gene lost 7 bases, with 8 bases spanning the gap. The germline gives CDR1 SGHAT, CDR2 FQNNGV. The CDR3 DNA is TGTGCCAGCAGCTTAGCCAGGGGCAATTCACCCCTCCACTTT. Amino acids: CASSLARGNSPLHF. Combining the CDR3 with reference TRBV11-2 and TRBJ1-6 gives the whole variable domain EAGVAQSPRYKIIEKRQSVAFWCNPISGHATLYWYQQILGQGPKLLIQFQNNGVVDDSQLPKDRFSAERLKGVDSTLKIQPAKLEDSAVYLCASSLARGNSPLHFGNGTRLTVT.

The chain links TRBV6-2 or TRBV6-3 to TRBJ1-5, with TRBD1 identical over 10 bases. Per the germline V gene, CDR1 is MNHEY and CDR2 is SVGEGT. The J segment lost 1 base and the V segment lost 6 bases, leaving 6 bases of the junction unmatched. This CDR3 has 16 residues. In DNA form, the CDR3 reads TGTGCCAGCAGCCTGGGGGACAGGGGAAGCAATCAGCCCCAGCATTTT. It is translated as CASSLGDRGSNQPQHF.

This clone has more than one count but fewer than ten. This rearrangement joins TRBV11-3 to TRBJ2-7, with 9 bases that match TRBD2. The V and J ends lost 2 bases and 5 bases, in that order; junction bases with no gene match: 10. There are 16 residues in the CDR3. The germline CDR1 and CDR2 sequences are SGHNT and YENEEA. This CDR3 reads CASSLSFAGGPDEQYF. The CDR3 coding sequence is TGTGCCAGCAGCTTAAGCTTCGCGGGAGGGCCCGACGAGCAGTACTTC.

This clone was counted once. CDR3 DNA sequence: TGTGCCAGCAGTTTCTTCGGGACTAGCGGGAAGAATGAGCAGTTCTTC. Protein product: CASSFFGTSGKNEQFF. The genes are TRBV28 and TRBJ2-1, with TRBD2 identical over 13 bases. The germline V gene has CDR1 MDHEN and CDR2 SYDVKM. V was pared by 3 bases and J by 7 bases, with 6 bases of the junction left unmatched. The CDR3 totals 16 residues.

The chain employs TRBV5-1 and TRBJ1-5; tentatively, D is TRBD1 (5 bases). V lost 2 bases and J 3 bases, leaving 12 bases between the germline ends. This CDR3 region has 15 residues. The germline gives CDR1 SGHRS, CDR2 YFSETQ. In nucleotides, the CDR3 is TGCGCCAGCAGCTTAACAGGAAGCAACAATCAGCCCCAGCATTTT. Translation: CASSLTGSNNQPQHF.

The chain employs TRBV4-3 and TRBJ2-3; possibly TRBD1 for D (6 bases). The V end was cut by 4 bases, the J end by 2 bases, with 13 bases between. From germline, CDR1 is LGHNA and CDR2 YSLEER. The CDR3 is made up of 15 amino acids. CDR3 loop: CASSLTTGYTDTQYF. In nucleotides, the CDR3 is TGCGCCAGCAGCCTCACGACAGGATACACAGATACGCAGTATTTT.

The gene calls are TRBV7-3 and TRBJ1-2; 7 nucleotides match TRBD1. Looked up from germline, CDR1 is SGHTA and CDR2 is FQGTGA. Trimming removed 5 bases from V and 7 bases from J; junction bases left unmatched: 7. This CDR3 is 13 amino acids long. Written as DNA, the CDR3 is TGTGCCAGCAGCCCAGGGGGTGGGGTTGGCTACACCTTC. Translation gives CASSPGGGVGYTF.

The sample holds a few counts of this clone. The chain joins TRBV25-1 to TRBJ1-6; D unclear. CDR1 is MGHDK, CDR2 SYGVNS, per germline. This CDR3 has 13 amino acids. Trimming shortened V by 4 bases and J by 8 bases, and 9 bases separated the two germline ends. CDR3 sequence reads: CASSAGNYSPLHF. CDR3 nucleotides: TGTGCCAGCAGTGCGGGGAACTATTCACCCCTCCACTTT.

This clone has just one count. J is TRBJ1-5 and V is TRBV7-2; 11 bases map to TRBD1. Germline CDR1 and CDR2: SGHTA and FQGNSA. V lost 3 bases and J lost 0; bases outside the gene matches: 4. The CDR3 contains 17 residues. The CDR3 nucleotides read TGTGCCAGCAGCTTCGGGACAGGGGGGGCTAGCAATCAGCCCCAGCATTTT. This gives the protein CASSFGTGGASNQPQHF.

This sequence joins TRBV9 and TRBJ2-1; D unresolved. CDR1 is SGDLS, CDR2 YYNGEE, per germline. The ends were cut back, 3 bases at V and 8 bases at J, with 18 bases in the middle. The CDR3 runs to 15 residues. The CDR3 DNA follows: TGTGCCAGCAGCGCCGGTCTTCCCAGGTCGCATGAGCAGTTCTTC. Amino acid sequence: CASSAGLPRSHEQFF.